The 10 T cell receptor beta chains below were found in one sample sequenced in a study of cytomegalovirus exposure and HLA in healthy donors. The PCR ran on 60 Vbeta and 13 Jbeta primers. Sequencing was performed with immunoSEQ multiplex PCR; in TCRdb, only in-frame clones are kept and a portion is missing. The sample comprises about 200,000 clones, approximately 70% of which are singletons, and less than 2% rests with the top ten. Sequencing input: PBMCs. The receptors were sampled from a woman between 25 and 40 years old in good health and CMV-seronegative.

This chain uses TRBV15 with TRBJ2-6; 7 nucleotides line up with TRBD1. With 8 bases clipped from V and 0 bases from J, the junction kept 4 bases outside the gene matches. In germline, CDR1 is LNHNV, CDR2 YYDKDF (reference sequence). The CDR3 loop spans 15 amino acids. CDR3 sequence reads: CATGQATSGANVLTF. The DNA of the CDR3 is TGTGCCACCGGACAGGCGACCTCTGGGGCCAACGTCCTGACTTTC.

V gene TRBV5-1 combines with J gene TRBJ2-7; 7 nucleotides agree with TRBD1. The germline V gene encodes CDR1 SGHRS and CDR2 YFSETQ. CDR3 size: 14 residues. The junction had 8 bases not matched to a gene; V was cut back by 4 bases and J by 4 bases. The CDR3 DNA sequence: TGCGCCAGCAGCCTCGCGAAGGGGGCTTACGAGCAGTACTTC. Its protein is CASSLAKGAYEQYF.

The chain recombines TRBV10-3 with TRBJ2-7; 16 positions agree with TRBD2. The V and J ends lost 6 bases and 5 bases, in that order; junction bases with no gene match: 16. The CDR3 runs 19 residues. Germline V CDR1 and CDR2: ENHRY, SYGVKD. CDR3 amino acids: CAISDLGLAGGKRKDEQYF. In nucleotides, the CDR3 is TGTGCCATCAGCGACCTGGGACTAGCGGGAGGGAAAAGAAAGGACGAGCAGTACTTC.

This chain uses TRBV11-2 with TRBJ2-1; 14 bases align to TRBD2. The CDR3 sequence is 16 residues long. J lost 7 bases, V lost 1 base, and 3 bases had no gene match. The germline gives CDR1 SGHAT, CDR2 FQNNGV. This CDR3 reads CASSLAGTSGGNEQFF. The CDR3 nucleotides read TGTGCCAGCAGCTTAGCGGGGACTAGCGGGGGAAATGAGCAGTTCTTC.

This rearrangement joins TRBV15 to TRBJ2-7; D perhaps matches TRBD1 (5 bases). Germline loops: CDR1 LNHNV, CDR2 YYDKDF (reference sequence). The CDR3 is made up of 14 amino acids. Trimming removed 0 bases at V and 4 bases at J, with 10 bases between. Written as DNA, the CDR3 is TGTGCCACCAGCAGAGATATAGGGGTTTACGAGCAGTACTTC. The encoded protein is CATSRDIGVYEQYF.

The CDR3 here is CASSPGTGGGSPLHF. CDR3 DNA sequence: TGTGCCAGCAGCCCCGGGACAGGGGGGGGTTCACCCCTCCACTTT. The J gene is TRBJ1-6, the V gene TRBV4-2; 11 positions agree with TRBD1. CDR3 length equals 15 residues. Germline-derived CDR1 and CDR2 are LGHNA and YNFKEQ. V was clipped by 4 bases and J by 9 bases; unmatched bases: 5.

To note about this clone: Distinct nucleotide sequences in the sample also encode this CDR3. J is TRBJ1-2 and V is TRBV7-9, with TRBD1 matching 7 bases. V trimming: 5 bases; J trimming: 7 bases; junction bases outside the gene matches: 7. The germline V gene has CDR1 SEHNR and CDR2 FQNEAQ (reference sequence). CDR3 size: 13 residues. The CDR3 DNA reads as TGTGCCAGCAGCCTCGACAGGGTGGGTGGCTACACCTTC. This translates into CASSLDRVGGYTF.

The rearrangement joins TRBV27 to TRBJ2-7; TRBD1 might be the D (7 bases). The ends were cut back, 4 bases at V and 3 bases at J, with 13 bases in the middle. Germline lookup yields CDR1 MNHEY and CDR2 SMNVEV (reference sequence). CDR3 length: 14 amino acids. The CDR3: CASSWGQGGYEQYF. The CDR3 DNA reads TGTGCCAGCAGTTGGGGGCAGGGGGGCTACGAGCAGTACTTC.

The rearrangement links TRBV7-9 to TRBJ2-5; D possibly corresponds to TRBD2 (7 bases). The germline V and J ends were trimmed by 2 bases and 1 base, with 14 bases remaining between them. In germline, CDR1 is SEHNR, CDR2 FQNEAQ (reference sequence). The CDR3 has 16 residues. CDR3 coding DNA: TGTGCCAGCAGCTTAATGGGGGGGGCCCTCCAAGAGACCCAGTACTTC. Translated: CASSLMGGALQETQYF.

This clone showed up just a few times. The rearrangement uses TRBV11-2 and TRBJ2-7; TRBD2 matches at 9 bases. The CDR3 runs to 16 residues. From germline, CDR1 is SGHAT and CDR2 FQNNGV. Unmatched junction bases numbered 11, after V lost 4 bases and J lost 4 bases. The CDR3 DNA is TGTGCCAGCAGCTCCGGCGCGAGAGCGGGGGGTTACGAGCAGTACTTC. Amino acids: CASSSGARAGGYEQYF.